This T cell receptor beta chain was observed in a study of blood T cell repertoires in COVID-19. In the study overall: The cDNA or gDNA used as material had been derived from T cells, B-cell-depleted T cells, or PBMCs.

Per the study methods: Reference gene primer amplification gave estimated nucleated cell counts. Assay: immunoSEQ multiplex PCR; the TCRdb copy retains only in-frame clones and omits some. For V, J and clone size, that table is used; D and trimming come from the DNA. The sample shows 110,000 or so clones, around 89% of them seen only once. Germline V lookup: CDR1 SEHNR, CDR2 FQNEAQ (reference sequence). Trimming took 4 bases from V and 4 from J; bases not matched to a gene: 7. The CDR3 loop spans 15 amino acids. The sequencing input was peripheral blood. J is TRBJ1-1 and V is TRBV7-9; 9 nucleotides line up with TRBD1. The clonotype comes from a human donor with acute or convalescent COVID-19. The donor label of this sample is uncertain. The CDR3 region has the DNA TGTGCCAGCAGCTCGCGGGACAGGGTGAGCACTGAAGCTTTCTTT. It translates to CASSSRDRVSTEAFF.